This TCR beta chain stems from a study of regulatory T cells in long-lasting Graves disease. Study-level background: Those Graves' patients who were newly diagnosed had been on antithyroid drugs under 3 months. Study-wide results and caveats: Limited sample numbers may have lowered accuracy.

Relying on iRepertoire HTBI primers and Arm-PCR of CDR3 regions, the team built TCR beta libraries. TCRdb re-analysed the multiplex PCR reads in MiXCR, keeping a single row per CDR3 protein. This table has about 470,000 distinct CDR3 sequences, about a sixth appearing once. The sample's time point: newly diagnosed GD, antithyroid drugs for less than 3 months. Extracted PBMC RNA gave rise to the TCR library. In its sample, this clonotype was seen many times. The antigen remains undetermined. The same data also went into a second study, on T cells in Graves' hyperthyroidism and ophthalmopathy.

The sequencing used peripheral blood mononuclear cells (PBMCs), collected at new diagnosis, from a patient treated with antithyroid drugs. The sequence was collected from a man between 35 and 55 years old with Graves disease.

The CDR3 region is CASSSRTGRDEQFF. The CDR3 nucleotides are TGTGCCAGCAGCTCCCGGACAGGGAGGGATGAGCAGTTCTTC. This chain uses TRBV28 with TRBJ2-1; possible D gene TRBD1, 8 bases. The CDR3 extends over 14 amino acids. Germline V CDR1 and CDR2: MDHEN, SYDVKM. V was shortened by 6 bases and J by 8 bases, with 17 bases between the two germline ends. Variable domain in full (rest from reference TRBV28 and TRBJ2-1): DVKVTQSSRYLVKRTGEKVFLECVQDMDHENMFWYRQDPGLGLRLIYFSYDVKMKEKGDIPEGYSVSREKKERFSLILESASTNQTSMYLCASSSRTGRDEQFFGPGTRLTVL.